The 15 T cell receptor beta chains in this list originate from one sample, sequenced in a study of Graves' ophthalmopathy and Graves' hyperthyroidism. RNA transcripts yielded amplified TCR beta CDR3 regions. RT-PCR with HTBI primers came first, then second-round multiplex PCR. In TCRdb, the multiplex PCR reads were re-called with MiXCR into one record per CDR3 protein. The table lists 680,000 or so distinct CDR3 sequences, 20% to 25% of them singletons, with about 6.6% in the top ten. Specimen: peripheral blood. The receptor set was obtained from a woman between 18 and 29 years old with stable Graves' hyperthyroidism. Some clones in this sample may be carry-over from other donors' samples.

This clonotype was counted many times. Written as DNA, the CDR3 is TGTGCCAGTAGAAGGACAGGAGGGGACTATGGCTACACCTTC. Amino acid sequence: CASRRTGGDYGYTF. The V and J genes are TRBV19 and TRBJ1-2, with 7 bases lining up with TRBD1. J gave up 3 bases and V 6 bases, and 7 bases lay outside the gene matches. Germline V CDR1 and CDR2: LNHDA, SQIVND (reference sequence). The CDR3 is made up of 14 amino acids.

This clonotype was counted ten times or more. The chain joins TRBV15 to TRBJ2-5, with D perhaps TRBD2 (6 bases). Germline CDR1 reads LNHNV; CDR2 reads YYDKDF (reference sequence). The CDR3 is 15 amino acids. V lost 0 bases, J lost 4 bases, and 12 bases lay in between. CDR3 region: CATSRDSQGGETQYF. The CDR3 bases are TGTGCCACCAGCAGAGATAGTCAGGGAGGAGAGACCCAGTACTTC. Variable domain in full (rest from reference TRBV15 and TRBJ2-5): DAMVIQNPRYQVTQFGKPVTLSCSQTLNHNVMYWYQQKSSQAPKLLFHYYDKDFNNEADTPDNFQSRRPNTSFCFLDIRSPGLGDTAMYLCATSRDSQGGETQYFGPGTRLLVL.

This clonotype was found many times. V usage is TRBV5-5 and J usage is TRBJ1-1, with D unresolved. The CDR3 spans 14 residues. The V gene lost 1 base and the J gene lost 1 base, with 8 bases spanning the gap. CDR1 is SGHKS and CDR2 is YYEKEE in the germline V gene (reference sequence). The CDR3 region has the DNA TGTGCCAGCAGCTTGTCAACGGGGAACACTGAAGCTTTCTTT. Protein product: CASSLSTGNTEAFF.

This clonotype was observed at least ten times. The gene calls are TRBV29-1 and TRBJ1-1; perhaps TRBD1 as D (5 bases). The CDR3 has 13 residues. The V gene's germline CDR1 is SQVTM and CDR2 ANQGSEA. V was cut by 6 bases and J by 6 bases, with 17 bases left in between. The CDR3 region is CSVPSVGVAEAFF. The CDR3 DNA reads TGCAGCGTCCCATCGGTAGGGGTCGCTGAAGCTTTCTTT.

Ten or more counts support this clonotype. The J gene is TRBJ2-7, the V gene TRBV6-1, with no clear D. V was shortened by 4 bases and J by 1 base, with 11 bases between the two germline ends. CDR1 MNHNS and CDR2 SASEGT come from the germline V gene. This CDR3 is built from 14 residues. CDR3 in amino acids: CASSVGLGSYEQYF. DNA of the CDR3: TGTGCCAGCAGTGTTGGGCTAGGGTCCTACGAGCAGTACTTC.

This clonotype has more than one count but fewer than ten. The chain couples TRBV18 to TRBJ2-7, with unresolved D. Trimming pared 3 bases from V and 2 bases from J, leaving 14 bases between. The CDR3 has 15 residues. Per germline, CDR1 KGHSH and CDR2 LQKENI. CDR3: CASSPLPTRAYEQYF. DNA for the CDR3: TGTGCCAGCTCACCCCTGCCGACCCGCGCCTACGAGCAGTACTTC.

This clonotype was observed many times. The chain has TRBV4-1 and TRBJ2-5; possible D gene TRBD2, 6 bases. Germline V gene lookup returns CDR1 MGHRA and CDR2 YSYEKL. The V end lost 1 base, the J end lost 5 bases, and 11 bases lay between the germline ends. This CDR3 is built from 14 residues. CDR3 DNA sequence: TGCGCCAGCAGCCAAGGGAGGGCCCGGGAGACCCAGTACTTC. Translation: CASSQGRARETQYF.

The chain recombines TRBV27 with TRBJ1-5, with 12 bases lining up with TRBD1. Losses at the gene ends were 2 bases for V and 1 base for J; bases not matched to a gene: 6. The CDR3 covers 18 residues. In germline, CDR1 is MNHEY, CDR2 SMNVEV (reference sequence). Written as DNA, the CDR3 is TGTGCCAGCAGTTTAGTGGGACAGGGGGCTATAAGCAATCAGCCCCAGCATTTT. It is translated as CASSLVGQGAISNQPQHF.

Worth noting for this clonotype: A much bigger clone sits one base away, suggesting this may be a read error. The genes are TRBV20-1 and TRBJ2-5; D is unresolved. Per germline, CDR1 DFQATT and CDR2 SNEGSKA (reference sequence). CDR3 length: 13 amino acids. CDR3 coding DNA: TGCAGTGCTAGAGATTTTGCAGAGGAGACCCTGTACTTC. Translated, it gives CSARDFAEETLYF.

The sample holds many counts of this clonotype. The chain uses TRBV12-3 or TRBV12-4 and TRBJ1-1; D might be TRBD1 (6 bases). With 6 bases removed from V and 1 base from J, the gap between germline ends came to 18 bases. The CDR3 loop spans 16 amino acids. The DNA for the CDR3 is TGTGCCAGCAGATACACAGGGTGGGATTCGAACACTGAAGCTTTCTTT. Translation gives CASRYTGWDSNTEAFF.

The sample holds many counts of this clonotype. This rearrangement joins TRBV11-1 to TRBJ2-7; 7 positions match TRBD2. Germline V lookup: CDR1 SGHAT, CDR2 FQDESV (reference sequence). CDR3 length equals 16 residues. V trimming: 4 bases; J trimming: 3 bases; junction bases outside the gene matches: 12. Written as DNA, the CDR3 is TGTGCCAGCAGCTCTGGGTTGACTAGCAGAAACTACGAGCAGTACTTC. It codes for CASSSGLTSRNYEQYF. The full variable domain, completed using reference TRBV11-1 and TRBJ2-7, is EAEVAQSPRYKITEKSQAVAFWCDPISGHATLYWYRQILGQGPELLVQFQDESVVDDSQLPKDRFSAERLKGVDSTLKIQPAELGDSAMYLCASSSGLTSRNYEQYFGPGTRLTVT.

This clonotype has a count of ten or more. This rearrangement joins TRBV25-1 to TRBJ2-2; 7 bases fit TRBD2. The trim removed 4 bases at V and 4 bases at J, leaving 0 bases unmatched. The CDR3 has 13 residues. Germline V gene lookup returns CDR1 MGHDK and CDR2 SYGVNS. The CDR3 spells CASSAGGTGELFF. For the CDR3, the DNA is TGTGCCAGCAGTGCGGGGGGCACCGGGGAGCTGTTTTTT.

About this clonotype: One junction end does not reproduce the germline sequence, and a read error may be involved. CDR3 DNA: TGTGCCATCAGTGATGGGAGGGGCTACACCTTC. Residues: CAISDGRGYTF. V is TRBV28 and J is TRBJ1-2; D is undetermined. Germline lookup yields CDR1 MDHEN and CDR2 SYDVKM. This CDR3 comprises 11 residues.

This clonotype was counted many times. V gene TRBV29-1 combines with J gene TRBJ2-7; D gene uncertain. The CDR3 has 12 amino acids. Trimming left V 1 base short and J 2 bases short, with 6 bases between. Looked up from germline, CDR1 is SQVTM and CDR2 is ANQGSEA. The CDR3: CSVEGVAYEQYF. The DNA for the CDR3 is TGCAGCGTTGAAGGGGTGGCCTACGAGCAGTACTTC.

The table lists this clonotype with many counts. V is TRBV7-2 and J is TRBJ1-2; 7 bases align to TRBD1. The germline CDR1 and CDR2 sequences are SGHTA and FQGNSA. J gave up 8 bases and V 1 base, and 7 bases lay outside the gene matches. The CDR3 sequence is 14 residues long. Written as DNA, the CDR3 is TGTGCCAGCAGCTTAGTACAGGGGATAAGGGGCTACACCTTC. Residues: CASSLVQGIRGYTF.